Described below is a single T cell receptor (beta chain) sequence and its context. It has no known antigen specificity. Within one base of it there is no much larger clone, and no base qualities were kept. This specimen's treatment or condition label, interpreted: roughly nine-day PBMC culture with coronavirus spike peptide pools or control peptides (ViraFEST assay). CD4+ T cells from unexposed donors were collected before the COVID-19 pandemic (2011-2018). The ViraFEST assay was used in the study, in which antigen-specific T cells were expanded with peptide pools and expanded clonotypes were subsequently identified by TCR sequencing. Each well held 2.2 million or so PBMCs cultured in IMDM containing approximately 5% human AB serum and roughly 10 IU/ml IL-2, with 9 to 10 ug/ml peptide pools added. Half of the culture medium was replaced with fresh IL-2-containing medium on days 3 and 7. CD4+ T cells were isolated after 10 days of culture through negative selection using the EasySep CD4+ T cell isolation kit. Unexposed donor CD4+ T cells were tested for reactivity to SARS-CoV-2 S and N and four common cold coronavirus spike pools, as cell number allowed. Ficoll-Paque Plus gradient centrifugation was used to isolate PBMCs from whole blood, and the isolated PBMCs were then either used fresh or cryopreserved at -140C. Each culture condition was generally run in triplicate wells. The leukapheresis product used for the unexposed donors was purchased from a commercial source.

The method behind the library was PCR. DNA from cultured CD4+ T cells was subjected to TCR sequencing with the Oncomine TCR Beta short-read assay at the Johns Hopkins FTIC core. Genomic DNA was extracted from the cultured CD4+ T cells with the QIAamp micro DNA kit. The Oncomine TCR Beta libraries from cultured CD4+ T cells were pooled using unique dual indexes and then sequenced on an Illumina iSeq 100. Under the source paper's analysis protocol: Non-productive sequences were removed, and CDR3s not starting with C, not ending with F or W, or shorter than 7 amino acids were discarded. Antigen-specific clonotypes were identified with the MANAFEST web application by comparing peptide-stimulated wells with reference and other culture wells. For a clone to be called positive, the clone needed an FDR below 0.05, an odds ratio above 5, and a productive frequency above 0.1% in at least two of three replicate wells. A clonotype counted as cross-reactive if it showed significant expansion both in the SARS-CoV-2 spike wells and in at least one common cold coronavirus spike condition. Using R version 3.6.1, CDR3 homology was evaluated through Levenshtein distances (stringdist) along with unrooted phylogenetic trees (ape). TCRdb reprocessed the public reads (quality trimming at Q25 with fastp, clone calling with MiXCR) and kept in-frame beta chains. Entries that share a CDR3 protein sequence are merged under the most common genes and DNA. These V and J calls rely on TCRdb rather than the paper's analysis. Counted in this sample were over 5,500 distinct CDR3 sequences; around half of them appeared once. The ten largest clones add up to 56% of the sample.

Measured from the cysteine to the phenylalanine, the CDR3 is 14 residues long. The DNA shown is the 42-base CDR3, in frame from base 1. Trimming takes 4 bases from V and 5 bases from J, and the germline ends sit 15 bases apart. CDR1 and CDR2 (SGHNT, YYREEE) derive from the germline V gene (reference sequence). These data originate in a study of vaccination and CD4 T cells after COVID-19 (dated by TCRdb to 2022 to 2024). About the study as a whole: The convalescent cohort comprised six males and four females, including two Hispanic individuals, seven Caucasians, two Asians and one multiracial person. Post-vaccine blood samples were taken a median of roughly 72 days after the second vaccine dose, with a range of about 12 to 250 days. In 10 COVID-19 convalescent patients and a few infection-naive healthy vaccine recipients, researchers compared the spike-specific CD4+ TCR repertoire from before mRNA vaccination with the repertoire from after. In an earlier paper using these donors, memory CD4+ T cell crossreactivity between SARS-CoV-2 and common cold coronavirus spike proteins was assessed at the TCR clonotype level. Participants got two doses of the Pfizer-BioNTech BNT162b2 vaccine (n=8) or two doses of the Moderna mRNA-1273 vaccine (n=2). As controls, cultures received a CEFX viral epitope pool (the positive control), an HIV-1 Nef peptide pool (the negative control), or no peptide at all. Culture stimuli were overlapping spike peptide pools from SARS-CoV-2 and from the common cold coronaviruses HCoV-NL63, HCoV-OC43 and HCoV-229E. Post-COVID blood samples from convalescent patients were collected a median of approximately 93 days after diagnosis, with a range of roughly 30 to 161 days. What the research found in general, with its limitations: Of the vaccine-specific clones in convalescent patients, 304 of 307, or nearly all, reacted only to SARS-CoV-2 spike and did not cross-react with common cold coronaviruses. The number of convalescent patients in the study was relatively small, and the study did not examine early timepoints following natural infection. In convalescent patients, a median roughly 88% of post-vaccine SARS-CoV-2-reactive clones were detected only after vaccination, suggesting vaccine-specific priming. The median count of SARS-CoV-2-reactive clonotypes went up from 20 to 25 after infection to around 38 after vaccination, although the change was not significant.

Material: CD4+ T cells from blood, cultured in vitro. The sequence was collected from a human donor in good health. The V gene is TRBV5-4 and the J gene is TRBJ2-5, with the D gene call left open. The DNA reads TGTGCCAGCAGCCTCGGTGGGCTTTTGGAGACCCAGTACTTC. It encodes CASSLGGLLETQYF.